This T cell receptor (beta chain) was documented in a study of T cells in Graves' hyperthyroidism and ophthalmopathy. Using RNA transcripts as the source, TCR beta CDR3 regions were amplified. The HTBI set primed first-round TCR CDR3 RT-PCR. One entry per CDR3 protein results from TCRdb running MiXCR on the multiplex PCR reads. Of roughly 250,000 distinct CDR3 sequences in the sample, roughly 15% are singletons; the top ten hold around 26%. Researchers barred patients who had uncontrolled infection, other autoimmune disease, pregnancy or lactation. Every diagnosis used clinical symptoms, serum thyroxine and TRAb, thyroid ultrasound and orbital computed tomography. Fresh peripheral blood, around 9.3 ml, was the source of the PBMCs. CDR1 and CDR2 from the germline V gene are ENHRY and SYGVKD. Trimming removed 3 bases from V and 3 bases from J, with 10 bases in between. The CDR3 covers 14 residues. There are many counts of this clonotype.

This receptor was taken from a woman aged 18-29 years with Graves' ophthalmopathy. The sample consisted of blood. The chain has TRBV10-3 and TRBJ2-3; TRBD2 might be the D (5 bases). CDR3 sequence (DNA): TGTGCCATCAGTGACGCGGGCTTAACAGATACGCAGTATTTT. Its protein is CAISDAGLTDTQYF.